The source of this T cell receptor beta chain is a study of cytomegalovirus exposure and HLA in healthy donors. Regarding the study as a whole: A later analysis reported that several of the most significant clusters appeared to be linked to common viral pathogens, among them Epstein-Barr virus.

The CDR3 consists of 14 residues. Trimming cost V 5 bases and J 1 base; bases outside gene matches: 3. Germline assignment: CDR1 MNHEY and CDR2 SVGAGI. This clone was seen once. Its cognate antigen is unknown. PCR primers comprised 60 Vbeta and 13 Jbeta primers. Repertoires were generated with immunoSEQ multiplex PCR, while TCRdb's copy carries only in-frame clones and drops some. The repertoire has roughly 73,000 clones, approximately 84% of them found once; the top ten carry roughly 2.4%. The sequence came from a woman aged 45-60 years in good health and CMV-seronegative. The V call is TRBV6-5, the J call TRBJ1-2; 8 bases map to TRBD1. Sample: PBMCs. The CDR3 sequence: CASSDRGDNYGYTF. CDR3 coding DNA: TGTGCCAGCAGTGACAGGGGCGATAACTATGGCTACACCTTC.